This is a list of T cell receptor beta chains from one sample in a study of neurological immune-mediated disorders. TCRdb re-called the 5' RACE reads through MiXCR, storing one row per CDR3 protein. The sample has tens of thousands of distinct CDR3 sequences, 10% to 13% seen once. Sequenced input: PBMCs. The receptors were sampled from a man aged 40-55 years in good health. Both conserved end residues are part of each CDR3. The D gene is left open where the match is weak. Part of the rows lack a size; the others show once, few, many or a class for expanded clones.

d_gene,abundance,v_gene,j_gene,CDR3aa,CDR3nt
.,few,TRBV6-4,TRBJ2-1,CASSRGPGLYNEQFF,TGTGCCAGCAGTCGGGGGCCTGGGCTCTACAATGAGCAGTTCTTC
.,many,TRBV9,TRBJ1-5,CASSVGWGNQPQHF,TGTGCCAGCAGCGTAGGATGGGGCAATCAGCCCCAGCATTTT
TRBD1,many,TRBV20-1,TRBJ2-1,CSAIRDSLSNEQFF,TGCAGTGCTATTAGGGACAGCCTTAGCAATGAGCAGTTCTTC
.,many,TRBV7-7,TRBJ2-3,CASSLVGTTDTQYF,TGTGCCAGCAGCTTAGTGGGGACCACAGATACGCAGTATTTT
TRBD2,few,TRBV5-1,TRBJ2-5,CASSLNEGGPGETQYF,TGCGCCAGCAGCTTGAATGAGGGAGGGCCAGGAGAGACCCAGTACTTC
.,many,TRBV5-1,TRBJ2-2,CASSLPTGELFF,TGCGCCAGCAGCTTGCCCACCGGGGAGCTGTTTTTT
.,many,TRBV6-5,TRBJ2-2,CASSNLITVFF,TGTGCCAGCAGTAACCTGATCACGGTGTTTTTT
.,many,TRBV5-1,TRBJ1-3,CASSSDGSSGNTIYF,TGCGCCAGCAGTTCGGACGGTAGCTCTGGAAACACCATATATTTT
.,many,TRBV4-2,TRBJ1-2,CASSQEGPLANYGYTF,TGTGCCAGCAGCCAAGAAGGACCGTTAGCTAACTATGGCTACACCTTC
TRBD2,many,TRBV29-1,TRBJ2-1,CSVEGGTMTYNEQFF,TGCAGCGTTGAAGGTGGGACTATGACCTACAATGAGCAGTTCTTC
TRBD2,many,TRBV7-3,TRBJ2-3,CASSRGGLAMSDTQYF,TGTGCCAGCAGCCGAGGAGGACTAGCTATGTCAGATACGCAGTATTTT
TRBD1,many,TRBV28,TRBJ1-2,CASSSLTGTGTYGYTF,TGTGCCAGCAGTTCTCTCACCGGGACAGGGACCTATGGCTACACCTTC
.,.,TRBV25-1,TRBJ2-7,CASSNRDNCYEHYF,TGTGCCAGCAGCAACCGGGACAACTGCTACGAGCATTACTTC
.,many,TRBV7-9,TRBJ2-7,CASSLADEQYF,TGTGCCAGCAGCTTAGCTGACGAGCAGTACTTC
TRBD1,.,TRBV7-6,TRBJ1-6,CASSLGDRGDSSYNSPLHF,TGTGCCAGCAGCTTAGGGGACAGGGGCGATAGCTCCTATAATTCACCCCTCCACTTT
.,many,TRBV9,TRBJ1-1,CASSVVLGEAFF,TGTGCCAGCAGCGTAGTACTGGGGGAAGCTTTCTTT
.,many,TRBV9,TRBJ2-3,CASSVGGANTDTQYF,TGTGCCAGCAGCGTAGGAGGAGCTAACACAGATACGCAGTATTTT
.,many,TRBV5-6,TRBJ2-7,CASTAGSLMTEQYF,TGTGCCAGCACCGCCGGATCCTTAATGACCGAGCAGTACTTC
TRBD2,.,TRBV28,TRBJ2-1,CASLLRTSSYNEQFF,TGTGCCAGCTTACTCAGGACTAGCAGTTACAATGAGCAGTTCTTC
.,many,TRBV7-3,TRBJ2-2,CASSSQGVNTGELFF,TGTGCCAGCAGCTCACAGGGCGTGAACACCGGGGAGCTGTTTTTT
TRBD2,many,TRBV28,TRBJ2-1,CASSETSGIRYEQFF,TGTGCCAGCAGTGAGACTAGCGGGATTAGGTATGAGCAGTTCTTC
TRBD1,.,TRBV19,TRBJ2-5,CASSTSGQGGGETQYF,TGTGCCAGTAGTACTTCGGGACAGGGGGGAGGAGAGACCCAGTACTTC
TRBD1,many,TRBV5-1,TRBJ2-1,CASSLATTGTGSVHEQFF,TGCGCCAGCAGCTTGGCTACGACGGGGACAGGGTCCGTCCATGAGCAGTTCTTC
.,many,TRBV5-6,TRBJ2-2,CASSPSTGGTGELFF,TGTGCCAGCAGCCCCTCGACAGGCGGGACCGGGGAGCTGTTTTTT
.,many,TRBV5-1,TRBJ2-2,CASSLAVGGGPTGELFF,TGCGCCAGCAGCTTGGCGGTCGGCGGGGGCCCCACCGGGGAGCTGTTTTTT
.,many,TRBV20-1,TRBJ2-2,CSAIQGIVNTGELFF,TGCAGTGCTATACAGGGTATCGTGAACACCGGGGAGCTGTTTTTT
TRBD1,many,TRBV6-5,TRBJ1-2,CASSYSPGTDGYTF,TGTGCCAGCAGTTACTCCCCCGGGACAGATGGCTACACCTTC
TRBD2,many,TRBV5-6,TRBJ2-7,CASRYTSGYEQYF,TGTGCCAGCAGATACACTAGCGGATACGAGCAGTACTTC
.,many,TRBV6-6,TRBJ2-5,CASSILGETQYF,TGTGCCAGCAGTATTCTAGGAGAGACCCAGTACTTC
.,many,TRBV7-2,TRBJ2-4,CASSPRRAGAKNIQYF,TGTGCCAGCAGCCCCCGAAGGGCCGGGGCCAAAAACATTCAGTACTTC
TRBD2,many,TRBV20-1,TRBJ2-1,CSARAPQSSGSYNEQFF,TGCAGTGCTAGGGCCCCGCAGTCTAGCGGCTCCTACAATGAGCAGTTCTTC
.,many,TRBV2,TRBJ2-5,CASSTLGTQETQYF,TGTGCCAGCAGTACCCTAGGGACCCAAGAGACCCAGTACTTC
.,many,TRBV11-2,TRBJ2-7,CASSSDFSYEQYF,TGTGCCAGCAGCTCGGACTTCTCCTACGAGCAGTACTTC
.,many,TRBV3-1,TRBJ1-1,CASSQATQNTEAFF,TGTGCCAGCAGCCAAGCGACACAGAACACTGAAGCTTTCTTT
TRBD2,many,TRBV29-1,TRBJ2-3,CSGGRARLEVTDTQYF,TGCAGCGGAGGGAGGGCCCGACTAGAGGTCACAGATACGCAGTATTTT
TRBD1,.,TRBV27,TRBJ2-3,CAISYRGLRGDTQYF,TGTGCCATCAGTTACAGGGGGCTGAGGGGAGATACGCAGTATTTT
TRBD2,few,TRBV12-3/TRBV12-4,TRBJ2-3,CASTFTSGARDTQYF,TGTGCCAGCACCTTCACTAGCGGGGCGAGGGATACGCAGTATTTT
.,many,TRBV11-2,TRBJ2-6,CASSLPTVSGANVLTF,TGTGCCAGCAGCTTACCCACAGTCTCTGGGGCCAACGTCCTGACTTTC
TRBD2,few,TRBV29-1,TRBJ2-1,CSVYGTSGHNEQFF,TGCAGCGTCTACGGGACTAGCGGACACAATGAGCAGTTCTTC
.,many,TRBV28,TRBJ2-7,CASIDSTTLSYEQYF,TGTGCCAGCATCGACAGTACTACTCTCTCCTACGAGCAGTACTTC
.,.,TRBV18,TRBJ2-7,CASSPAVPYEQYF,TGTGCCAGCTCCCCCGCAGTTCCCTACGAGCAGTACTTC
TRBD2,many,TRBV5-1,TRBJ2-5,CASSSSGGGGETQYF,TGCGCCAGCAGCTCTAGCGGGGGCGGCGGAGAGACCCAGTACTTC
TRBD1,many,TRBV7-9,TRBJ2-7,CASSHAGQGAYEQYF,TGTGCCAGCAGCCACGCCGGTCAGGGGGCGTACGAGCAGTACTTC
.,.,TRBV12-3/TRBV12-4,TRBJ1-2,CASSLTGKESYGYTF,TGTGCCAGCAGTTTAACAGGAAAAGAGTCCTATGGCTACACCTTC
.,many,TRBV20-1,TRBJ2-2,CSARGGTAANTGELFF,TGCAGTGCCAGGGGAGGGACAGCGGCGAACACCGGGGAGCTGTTTTTT
.,.,TRBV6-2/TRBV6-3,TRBJ2-2,CASTYSPPKNTGELFF,TGTGCCAGCACCTACTCCCCCCCGAAGAACACCGGGGAGCTGTTTTTT
TRBD1,many,TRBV9,TRBJ1-2,CASSPTGGSSYGYTF,TGTGCCAGCAGCCCAACAGGGGGAAGTAGCTATGGCTACACCTTC
TRBD2,many,TRBV24-1,TRBJ2-1,CATSDPGVAGGDEQFF,TGTGCCACCAGTGATCCTGGGGTAGCGGGAGGTGATGAGCAGTTCTTC
.,many,TRBV2,TRBJ1-5,CASSVGGASNQPQHF,TGTGCCAGCAGTGTAGGGGGAGCGAGCAATCAGCCCCAGCATTTT
.,.,TRBV5-1,TRBJ2-3,CTSSLEDTQYF,TGCACCAGCAGCTTGGAGGATACGCAGTATTTT
.,many,TRBV13,TRBJ1-4,CASSSGFTNEKLFF,TGTGCCAGCAGCTCAGGGTTCACTAATGAAAAACTGTTTTTT
TRBD1,many,TRBV29-1,TRBJ2-5,CSASGQAETQYF,TGCAGCGCCTCGGGACAGGCAGAGACCCAGTACTTC
.,many,TRBV10-3,TRBJ2-7,CAISESGRQLGSYEQYF,TGTGCCATCAGTGAGTCAGGCAGGCAATTGGGGTCTTACGAGCAGTACTTC
.,many,TRBV7-2,TRBJ1-3,CASSITSPYSGNTIYF,TGTGCCAGCAGCATAACAAGTCCCTACTCTGGAAACACCATATATTTT
TRBD1,.,TRBV3-1,TRBJ2-2,CASLQGAADGELFF,TGTGCCAGCCTGCAGGGGGCGGCGGACGGGGAGCTGTTTTTT
.,.,TRBV30,TRBJ2-5,CAWSSGLRGETQYF,TGTGCCTGGAGTTCGGGACTGCGAGGGGAGACCCAGTACTTC